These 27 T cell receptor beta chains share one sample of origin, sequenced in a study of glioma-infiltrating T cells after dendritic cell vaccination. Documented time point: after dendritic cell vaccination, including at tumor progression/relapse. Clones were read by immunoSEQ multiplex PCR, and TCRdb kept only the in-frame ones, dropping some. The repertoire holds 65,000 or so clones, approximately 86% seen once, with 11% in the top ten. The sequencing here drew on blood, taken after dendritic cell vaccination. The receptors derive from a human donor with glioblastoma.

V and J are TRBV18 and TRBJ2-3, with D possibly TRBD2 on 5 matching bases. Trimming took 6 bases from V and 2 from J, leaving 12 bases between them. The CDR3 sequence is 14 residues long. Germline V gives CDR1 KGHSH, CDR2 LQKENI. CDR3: CASSRERDTDTQYF. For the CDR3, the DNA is TGTGCCAGCTCGCGAGAGAGGGACACAGATACGCAGTATTTT.

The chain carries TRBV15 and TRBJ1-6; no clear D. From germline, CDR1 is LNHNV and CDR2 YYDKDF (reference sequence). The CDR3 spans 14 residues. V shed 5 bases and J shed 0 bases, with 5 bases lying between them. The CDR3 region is CATSPSSYNSPLHF. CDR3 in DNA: TGTGCCACCAGCCCCAGCTCCTATAATTCACCCCTCCACTTT. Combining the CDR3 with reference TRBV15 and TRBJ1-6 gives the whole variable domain DAMVIQNPRYQVTQFGKPVTLSCSQTLNHNVMYWYQQKSSQAPKLLFHYYDKDFNNEADTPDNFQSRRPNTSFCFLDIRSPGLGDTAMYLCATSPSSYNSPLHFGNGTRLTVT.

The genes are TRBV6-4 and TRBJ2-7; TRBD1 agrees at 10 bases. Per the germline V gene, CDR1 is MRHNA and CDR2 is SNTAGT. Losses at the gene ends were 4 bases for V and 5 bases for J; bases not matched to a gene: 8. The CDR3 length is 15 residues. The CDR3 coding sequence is TGTGCCAGCAGTGCTGTGGGACAGGGGATCAACGAGCAGTACTTC. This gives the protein CASSAVGQGINEQYF.

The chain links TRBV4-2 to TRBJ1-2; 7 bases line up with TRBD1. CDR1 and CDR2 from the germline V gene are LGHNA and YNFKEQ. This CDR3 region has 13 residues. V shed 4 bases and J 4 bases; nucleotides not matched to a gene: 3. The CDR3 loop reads CASSLQGPYGYTF. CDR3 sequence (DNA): TGTGCCAGCAGCCTACAGGGGCCCTATGGCTACACCTTC.

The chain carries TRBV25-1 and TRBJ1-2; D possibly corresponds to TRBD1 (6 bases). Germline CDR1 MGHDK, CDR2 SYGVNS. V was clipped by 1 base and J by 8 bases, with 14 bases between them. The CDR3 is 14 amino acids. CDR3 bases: TGTGCCAGCAGTGAATGGAACAGGGAGCAAGGCTACACCTTC. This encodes CASSEWNREQGYTF.

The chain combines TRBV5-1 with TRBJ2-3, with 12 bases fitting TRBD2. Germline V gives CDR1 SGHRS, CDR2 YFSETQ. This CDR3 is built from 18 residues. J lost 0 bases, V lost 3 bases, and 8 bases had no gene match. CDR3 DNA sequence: TGCGCCAGCAGCTCCGATCCCGGGACTAGCGGGAGCACAGATACGCAGTATTTT. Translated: CASSSDPGTSGSTDTQYF.

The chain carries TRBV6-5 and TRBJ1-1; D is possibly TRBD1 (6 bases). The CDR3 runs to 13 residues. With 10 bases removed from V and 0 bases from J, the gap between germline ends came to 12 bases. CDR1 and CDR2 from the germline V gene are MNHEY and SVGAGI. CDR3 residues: CATSDSLNTEAFF. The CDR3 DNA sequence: TGTGCCACCTCGGACAGCTTGAACACTGAAGCTTTCTTT.

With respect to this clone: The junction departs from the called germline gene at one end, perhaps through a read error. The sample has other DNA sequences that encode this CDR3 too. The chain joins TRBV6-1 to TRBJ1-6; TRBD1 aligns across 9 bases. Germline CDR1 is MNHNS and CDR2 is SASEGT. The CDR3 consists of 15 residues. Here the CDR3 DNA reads TGTGCCAGCAGTGGCGGACAGGGGAGGAATTCCCCCCTCCACTTT. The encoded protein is CASSGGQGRNSPLHF.

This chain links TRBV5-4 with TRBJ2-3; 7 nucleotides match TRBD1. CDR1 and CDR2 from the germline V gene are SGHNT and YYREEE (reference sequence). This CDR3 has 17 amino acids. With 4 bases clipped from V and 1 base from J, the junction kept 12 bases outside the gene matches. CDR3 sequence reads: CASSGGEGARGTDTQYF. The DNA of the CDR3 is TGTGCCAGCAGCGGGGGAGAGGGGGCACGCGGCACAGATACGCAGTATTTT.

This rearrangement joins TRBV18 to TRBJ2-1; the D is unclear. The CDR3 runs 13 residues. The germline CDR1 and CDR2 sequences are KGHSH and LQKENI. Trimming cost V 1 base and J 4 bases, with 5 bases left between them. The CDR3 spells CASSPLPYNEQFF. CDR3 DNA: TGTGCCAGCTCACCACTTCCGTACAATGAGCAGTTCTTC.

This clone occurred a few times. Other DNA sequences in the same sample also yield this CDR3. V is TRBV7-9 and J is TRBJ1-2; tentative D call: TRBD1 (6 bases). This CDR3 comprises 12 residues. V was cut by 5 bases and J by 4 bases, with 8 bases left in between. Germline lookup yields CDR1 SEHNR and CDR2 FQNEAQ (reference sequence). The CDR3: CASSLDSYGYTF. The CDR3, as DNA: TGTGCCAGCAGCCTGGACAGCTATGGCTACACCTTC. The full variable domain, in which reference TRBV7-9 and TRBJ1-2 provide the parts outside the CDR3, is DTGVSQNPRHKITKRGQNVTFRCDPISEHNRLYWYRQTLGQGPEFLTYFQNEAQLEKSRLLSDRFSAERPKGSFSTLEIQRTEQGDSAMYLCASSLDSYGYTFGSGTRLTVV.

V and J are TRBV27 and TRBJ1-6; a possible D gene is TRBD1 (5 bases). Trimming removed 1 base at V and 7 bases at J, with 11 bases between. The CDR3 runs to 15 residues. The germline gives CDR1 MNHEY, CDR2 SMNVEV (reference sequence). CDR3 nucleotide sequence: TGTGCCAGCAGTTTATTCCAGGGTAGAAATTCACCCCTCCACTTT. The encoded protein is CASSLFQGRNSPLHF.

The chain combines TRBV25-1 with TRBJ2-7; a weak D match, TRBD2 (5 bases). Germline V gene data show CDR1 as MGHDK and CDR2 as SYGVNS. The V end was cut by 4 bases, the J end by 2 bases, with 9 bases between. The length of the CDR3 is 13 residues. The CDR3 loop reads CASSVGGAYEQYF. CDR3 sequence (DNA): TGTGCCAGCAGTGTCGGAGGCGCCTACGAGCAGTACTTC.

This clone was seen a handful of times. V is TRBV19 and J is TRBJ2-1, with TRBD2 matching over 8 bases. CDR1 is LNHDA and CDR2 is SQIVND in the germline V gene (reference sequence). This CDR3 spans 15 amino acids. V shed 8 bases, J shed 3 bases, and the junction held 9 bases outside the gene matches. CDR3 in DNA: TGTGCCAGTGCCCTTACTAGCGGAGACTACAATGAGCAGTTCTTC. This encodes CASALTSGDYNEQFF.

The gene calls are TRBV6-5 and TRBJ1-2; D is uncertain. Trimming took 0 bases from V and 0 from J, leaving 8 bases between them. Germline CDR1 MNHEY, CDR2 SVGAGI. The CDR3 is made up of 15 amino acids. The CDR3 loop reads CASSYSGTTNYGYTF. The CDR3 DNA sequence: TGTGCCAGCAGTTACTCTGGAACTACTAACTATGGCTACACCTTC.

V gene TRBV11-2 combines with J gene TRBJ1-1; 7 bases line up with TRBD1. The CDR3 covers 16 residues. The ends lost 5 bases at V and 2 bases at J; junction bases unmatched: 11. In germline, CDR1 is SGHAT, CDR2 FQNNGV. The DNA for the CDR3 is TGTGCCAGCAGCGTTCTCATGGGACAGCCTAACACTGAAGCTTTCTTT. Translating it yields CASSVLMGQPNTEAFF. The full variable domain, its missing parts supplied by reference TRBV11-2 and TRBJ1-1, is EAGVAQSPRYKIIEKRQSVAFWCNPISGHATLYWYQQILGQGPKLLIQFQNNGVVDDSQLPKDRFSAERLKGVDSTLKIQPAKLEDSAVYLCASSVLMGQPNTEAFFGQGTRLTVV.

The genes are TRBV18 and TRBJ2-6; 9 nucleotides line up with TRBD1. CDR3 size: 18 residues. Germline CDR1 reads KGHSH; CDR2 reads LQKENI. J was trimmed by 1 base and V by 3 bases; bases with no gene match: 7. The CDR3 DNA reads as TGTGCCAGCTCACCCTCGGGACAGGGAGGATCTGGGGCCAACGTCCTGACTTTC. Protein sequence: CASSPSGQGGSGANVLTF.

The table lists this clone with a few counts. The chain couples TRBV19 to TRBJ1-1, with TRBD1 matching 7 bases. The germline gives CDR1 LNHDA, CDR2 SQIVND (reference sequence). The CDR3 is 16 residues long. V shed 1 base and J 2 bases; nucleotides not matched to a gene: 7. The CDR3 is CASSIGTGTVNTEAFF. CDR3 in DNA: TGTGCCAGTAGTATAGGTACCGGGACAGTAAACACTGAAGCTTTCTTT.

Here the CDR3 DNA reads TGTGCCAGTAGTATAGTGGCCGGGGGCTCCTACGAGCAGTACTTC. Translation: CASSIVAGGSYEQYF. The chain recombines TRBV19 with TRBJ2-7; the D gene is possibly TRBD2 (6 bases). V dropped 1 base and J dropped 0 bases, with 10 bases sitting between them. In germline, CDR1 is LNHDA, CDR2 SQIVND (reference sequence). CDR3 size: 15 residues.

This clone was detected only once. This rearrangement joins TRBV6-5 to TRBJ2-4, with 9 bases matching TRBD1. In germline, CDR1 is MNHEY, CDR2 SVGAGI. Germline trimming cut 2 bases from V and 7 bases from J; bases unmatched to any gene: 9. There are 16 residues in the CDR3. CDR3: CASSYRGTGLGNIQYF. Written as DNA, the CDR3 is TGTGCCAGCAGTTACCGGGGGACAGGGTTAGGGAACATTCAGTACTTC.

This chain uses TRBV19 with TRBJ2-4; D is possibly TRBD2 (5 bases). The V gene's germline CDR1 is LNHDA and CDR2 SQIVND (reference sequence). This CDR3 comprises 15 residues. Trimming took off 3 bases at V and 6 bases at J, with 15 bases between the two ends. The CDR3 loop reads CASSMRASGINIQYF. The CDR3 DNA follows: TGTGCCAGTAGTATGCGGGCCTCGGGGATAAACATTCAGTACTTC. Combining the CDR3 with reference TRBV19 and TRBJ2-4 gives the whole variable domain DGGITQSPKYLFRKEGQNVTLSCEQNLNHDAMYWYRQDPGQGLRLIYYSQIVNDFQKGDIAEGYSVSREKKESFPLTVTSAQKNPTAFYLCASSMRASGINIQYFGAGTRLSVL.

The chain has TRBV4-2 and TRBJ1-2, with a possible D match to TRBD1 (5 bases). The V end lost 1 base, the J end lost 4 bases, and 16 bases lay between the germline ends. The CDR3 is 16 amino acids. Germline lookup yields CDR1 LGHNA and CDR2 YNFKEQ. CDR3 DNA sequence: TGTGCCAGCAGCCAAGTTCAGGGTGGGAACGGCTATGGCTACACCTTC. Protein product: CASSQVQGGNGYGYTF.

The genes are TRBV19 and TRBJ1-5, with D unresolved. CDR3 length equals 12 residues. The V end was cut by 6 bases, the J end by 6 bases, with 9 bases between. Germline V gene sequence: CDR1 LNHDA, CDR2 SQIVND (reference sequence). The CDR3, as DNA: TGTGCCAGTAGATCGGAGGCTCAGCCCCAGCATTTT. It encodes CASRSEAQPQHF.

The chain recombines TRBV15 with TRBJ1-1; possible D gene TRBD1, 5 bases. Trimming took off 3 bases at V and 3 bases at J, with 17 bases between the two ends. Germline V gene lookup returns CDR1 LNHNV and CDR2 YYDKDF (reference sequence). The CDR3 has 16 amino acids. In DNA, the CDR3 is TGTGCCACCAGCAGCCTGGGGGGGAGTCGGTACACTGAAGCTTTCTTT. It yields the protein CATSSLGGSRYTEAFF.

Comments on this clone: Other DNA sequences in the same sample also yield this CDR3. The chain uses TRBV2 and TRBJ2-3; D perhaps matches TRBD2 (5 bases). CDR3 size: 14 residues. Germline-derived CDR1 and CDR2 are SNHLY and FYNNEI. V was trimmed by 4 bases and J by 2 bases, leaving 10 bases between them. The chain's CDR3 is CASSAGSFTDTQYF. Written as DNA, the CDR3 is TGTGCCAGCAGTGCTGGGAGCTTCACAGATACGCAGTATTTT.

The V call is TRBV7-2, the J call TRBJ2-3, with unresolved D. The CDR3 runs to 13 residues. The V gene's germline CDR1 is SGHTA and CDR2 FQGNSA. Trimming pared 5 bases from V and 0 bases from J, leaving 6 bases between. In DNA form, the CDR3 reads TGTGCCAGCAGCGTAACTAGCACAGATACGCAGTATTTT. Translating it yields CASSVTSTDTQYF.

CDR3 coding DNA: TGTGCCAGCAGCGCCCTACGTAGGGGTAAATTCTATGGCTACACCTTC. Translated: CASSALRRGKFYGYTF. The chain joins TRBV13 to TRBJ1-2; D might be TRBD1 (5 bases). The ends were cut back, 5 bases at V and 4 bases at J, with 20 bases in the middle. Germline assignment: CDR1 PRHDT and CDR2 FYEKMQ (reference sequence). The CDR3 loop spans 16 amino acids.